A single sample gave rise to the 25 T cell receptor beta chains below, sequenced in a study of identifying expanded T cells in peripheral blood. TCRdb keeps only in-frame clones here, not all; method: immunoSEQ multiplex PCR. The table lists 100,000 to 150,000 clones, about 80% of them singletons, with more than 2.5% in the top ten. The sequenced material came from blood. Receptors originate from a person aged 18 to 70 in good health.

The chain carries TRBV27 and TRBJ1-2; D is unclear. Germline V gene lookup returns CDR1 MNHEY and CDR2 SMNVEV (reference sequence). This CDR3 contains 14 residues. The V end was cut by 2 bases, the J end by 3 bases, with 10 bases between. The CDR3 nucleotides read TGTGCCAGCAGTTTAGCTCAGACTGACTATGGCTACACCTTC. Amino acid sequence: CASSLAQTDYGYTF.

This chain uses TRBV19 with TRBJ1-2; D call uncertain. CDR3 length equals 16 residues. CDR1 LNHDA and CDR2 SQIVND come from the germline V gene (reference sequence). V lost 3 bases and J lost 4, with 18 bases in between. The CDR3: CASSIGQKELFYGYTF. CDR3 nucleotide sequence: TGTGCCAGTAGTATTGGTCAGAAGGAGCTATTCTATGGCTACACCTTC.

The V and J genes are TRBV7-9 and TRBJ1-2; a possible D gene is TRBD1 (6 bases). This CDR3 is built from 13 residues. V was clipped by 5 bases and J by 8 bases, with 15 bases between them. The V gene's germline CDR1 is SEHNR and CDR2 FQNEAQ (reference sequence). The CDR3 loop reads CASSHDRQNGYTF. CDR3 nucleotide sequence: TGTGCCAGCAGCCATGACAGGCAAAACGGCTACACCTTC.

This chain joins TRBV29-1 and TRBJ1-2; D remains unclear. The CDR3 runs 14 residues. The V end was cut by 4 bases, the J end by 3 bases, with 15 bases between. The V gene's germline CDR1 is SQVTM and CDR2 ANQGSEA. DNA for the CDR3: TGCAGCGTTGTCTTCCCCGGGCGGGACTATGGCTACACCTTC. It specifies CSVVFPGRDYGYTF.

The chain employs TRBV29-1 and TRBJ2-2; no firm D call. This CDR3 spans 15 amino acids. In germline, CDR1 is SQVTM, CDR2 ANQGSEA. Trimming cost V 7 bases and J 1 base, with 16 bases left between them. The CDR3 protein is CSAIQGRMNTGELFF. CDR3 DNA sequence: TGCAGCGCCATACAAGGCAGGATGAACACCGGGGAGCTGTTTTTT.

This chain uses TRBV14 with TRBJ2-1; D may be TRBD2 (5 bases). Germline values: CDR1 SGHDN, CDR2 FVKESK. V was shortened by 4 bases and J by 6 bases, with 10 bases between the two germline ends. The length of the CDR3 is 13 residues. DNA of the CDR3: TGTGCCAGCAGCCGGTTTCGGGGCAATGAGCAGTTCTTC. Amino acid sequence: CASSRFRGNEQFF.

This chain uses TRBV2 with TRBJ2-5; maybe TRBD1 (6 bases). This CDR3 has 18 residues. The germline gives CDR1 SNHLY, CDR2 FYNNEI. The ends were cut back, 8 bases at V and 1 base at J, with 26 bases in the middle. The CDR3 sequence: CASRPRFLSSGAQETQYF. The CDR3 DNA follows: TGTGCCAGCCGCCCACGATTCCTATCCTCAGGGGCCCAAGAGACCCAGTACTTC. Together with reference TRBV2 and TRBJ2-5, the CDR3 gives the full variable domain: EPEVTQTPSHQVTQMGQEVILRCVPISNHLYFYWYRQILGQKVEFLVSFYNNEISEKSEIFDDQFSVERPDGSNFTLKIRSTKLEDSAMYFCASRPRFLSSGAQETQYFGPGTRLLVL.

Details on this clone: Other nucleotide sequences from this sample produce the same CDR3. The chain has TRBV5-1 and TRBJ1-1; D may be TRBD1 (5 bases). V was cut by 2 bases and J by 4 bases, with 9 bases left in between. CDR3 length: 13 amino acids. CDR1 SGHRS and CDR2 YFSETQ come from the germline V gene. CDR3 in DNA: TGCGCCAGCAGCTTTACGCAGGGCACTGAAGCTTTCTTT. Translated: CASSFTQGTEAFF.

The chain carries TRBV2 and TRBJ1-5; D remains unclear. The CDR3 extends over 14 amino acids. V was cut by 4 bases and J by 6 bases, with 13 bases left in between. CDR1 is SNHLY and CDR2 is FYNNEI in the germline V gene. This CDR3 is CASSGGYGAQPQHF. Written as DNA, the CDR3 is TGTGCCAGCAGTGGAGGGTATGGCGCTCAGCCCCAGCATTTT.

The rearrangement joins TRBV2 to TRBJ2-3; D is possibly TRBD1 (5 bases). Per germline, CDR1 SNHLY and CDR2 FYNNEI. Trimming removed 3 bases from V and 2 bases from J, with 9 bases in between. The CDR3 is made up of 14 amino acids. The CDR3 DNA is TGTGCCAGCAGTGACAGGGTTATCACAGATACGCAGTATTTT. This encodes CASSDRVITDTQYF.

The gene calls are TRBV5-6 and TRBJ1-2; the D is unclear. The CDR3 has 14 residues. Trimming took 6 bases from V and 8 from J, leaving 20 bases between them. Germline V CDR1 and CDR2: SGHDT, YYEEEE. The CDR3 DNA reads TGTGCCAGCAAATATACGTTGGGCCCCAGGGGCTACACCTTC. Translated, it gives CASKYTLGPRGYTF. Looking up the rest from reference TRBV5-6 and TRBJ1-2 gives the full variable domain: DAGVTQSPTHLIKTRGQQVTLRCSPKSGHDTVSWYQQALGQGPQFIFQYYEEEERQRGNFPDRFSGHQFPNYSSELNVNALLLGDSALYLCASKYTLGPRGYTFGSGTRLTVV.

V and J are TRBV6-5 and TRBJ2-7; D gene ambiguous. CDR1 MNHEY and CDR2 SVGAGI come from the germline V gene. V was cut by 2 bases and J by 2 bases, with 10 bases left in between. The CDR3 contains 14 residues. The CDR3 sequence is CASSYRYSTYEQYF. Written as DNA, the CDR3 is TGTGCCAGCAGTTACAGGTACTCTACCTACGAGCAGTACTTC.

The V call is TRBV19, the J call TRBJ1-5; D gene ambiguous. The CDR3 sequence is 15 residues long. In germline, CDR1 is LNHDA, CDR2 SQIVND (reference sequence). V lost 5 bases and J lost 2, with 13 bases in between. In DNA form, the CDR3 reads TGTGCCAGTAGTCCCGGCAGCGAACGCAATCAGCCCCAGCATTTT. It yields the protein CASSPGSERNQPQHF.

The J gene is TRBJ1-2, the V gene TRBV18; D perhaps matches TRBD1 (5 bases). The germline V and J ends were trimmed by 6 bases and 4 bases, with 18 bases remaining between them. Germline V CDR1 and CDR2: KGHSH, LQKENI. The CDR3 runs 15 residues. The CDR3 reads CASSPGLQDIYGYTF. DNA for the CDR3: TGTGCCAGCTCGCCCGGACTACAGGACATCTATGGCTACACCTTC.

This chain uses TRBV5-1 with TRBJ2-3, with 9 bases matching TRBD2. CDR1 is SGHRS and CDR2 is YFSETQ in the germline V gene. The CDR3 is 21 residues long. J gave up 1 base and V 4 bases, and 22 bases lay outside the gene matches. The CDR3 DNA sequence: TGCGCCAGCAGCCCGCGCTTTTCCGCGGGCGGGGGGGCCTTGGGCACAGATACGCAGTATTTT. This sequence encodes CASSPRFSAGGGALGTDTQYF.

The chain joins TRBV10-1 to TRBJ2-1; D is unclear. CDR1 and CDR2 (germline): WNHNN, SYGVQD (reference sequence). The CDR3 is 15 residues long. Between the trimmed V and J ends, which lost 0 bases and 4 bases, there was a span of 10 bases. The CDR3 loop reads CASSESTLGYNEQFF. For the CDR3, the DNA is TGCGCCAGCAGTGAGTCGACTCTGGGGTACAATGAGCAGTTCTTC.

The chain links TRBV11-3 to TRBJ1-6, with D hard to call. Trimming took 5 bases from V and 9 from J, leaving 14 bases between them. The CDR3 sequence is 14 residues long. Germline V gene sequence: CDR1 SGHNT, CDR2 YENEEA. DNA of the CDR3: TGTGCCAGCAGCCTTCATAACCTAGGTTCACCCCTCCACTTT. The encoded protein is CASSLHNLGSPLHF.

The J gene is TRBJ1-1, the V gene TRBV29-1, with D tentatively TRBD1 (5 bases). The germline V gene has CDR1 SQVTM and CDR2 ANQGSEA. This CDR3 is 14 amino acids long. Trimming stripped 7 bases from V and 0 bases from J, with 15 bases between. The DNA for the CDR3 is TGCAGCGCAGCGGGGGGGTCGATGAACACTGAAGCTTTCTTT. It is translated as CSAAGGSMNTEAFF.

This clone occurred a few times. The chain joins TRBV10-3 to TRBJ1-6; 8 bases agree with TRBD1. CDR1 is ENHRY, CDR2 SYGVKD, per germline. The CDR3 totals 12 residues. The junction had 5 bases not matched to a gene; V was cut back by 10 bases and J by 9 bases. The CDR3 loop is CATGQGGSPLHF. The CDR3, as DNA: TGTGCCACCGGACAGGGAGGTTCACCCCTCCACTTT.

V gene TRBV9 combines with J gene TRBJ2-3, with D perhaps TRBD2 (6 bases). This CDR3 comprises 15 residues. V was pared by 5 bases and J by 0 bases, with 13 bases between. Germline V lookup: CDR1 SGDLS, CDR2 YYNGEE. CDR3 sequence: CASRPKSGSTDTQYF. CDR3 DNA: TGTGCCAGCAGACCAAAAAGCGGGAGCACAGATACGCAGTATTTT.

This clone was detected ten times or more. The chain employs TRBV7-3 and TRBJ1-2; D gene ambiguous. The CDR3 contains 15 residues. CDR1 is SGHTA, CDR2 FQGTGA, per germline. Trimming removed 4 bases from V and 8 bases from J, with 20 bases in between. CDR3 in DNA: TGTGCCAGCAGCTCACCCCCCCCCGCCGAGGGAGGCTACACCTTC. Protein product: CASSSPPPAEGGYTF.

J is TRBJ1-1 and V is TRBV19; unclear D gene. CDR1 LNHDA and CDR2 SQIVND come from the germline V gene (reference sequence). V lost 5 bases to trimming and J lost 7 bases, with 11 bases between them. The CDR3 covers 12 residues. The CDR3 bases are TGTGCCAGTAGTCCACGTAGGTTTGAAGCTTTCTTT. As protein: CASSPRRFEAFF. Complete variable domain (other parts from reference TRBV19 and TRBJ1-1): DGGITQSPKYLFRKEGQNVTLSCEQNLNHDAMYWYRQDPGQGLRLIYYSQIVNDFQKGDIAEGYSVSREKKESFPLTVTSAQKNPTAFYLCASSPRRFEAFFGQGTRLTVV.

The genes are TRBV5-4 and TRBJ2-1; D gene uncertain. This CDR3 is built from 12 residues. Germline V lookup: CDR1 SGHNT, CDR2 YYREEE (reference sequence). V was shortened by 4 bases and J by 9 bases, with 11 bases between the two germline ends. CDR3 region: CASSLVGIEQFF. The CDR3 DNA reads TGTGCCAGCAGCCTGGTGGGCATTGAGCAGTTCTTC. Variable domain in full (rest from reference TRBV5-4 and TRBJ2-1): ETGVTQSPTHLIKTRGQQVTLRCSSQSGHNTVSWYQQALGQGPQFIFQYYREEENGRGNFPPRFSGLQFPNYSSELNVNALELDDSALYLCASSLVGIEQFFGPGTRLTVL.

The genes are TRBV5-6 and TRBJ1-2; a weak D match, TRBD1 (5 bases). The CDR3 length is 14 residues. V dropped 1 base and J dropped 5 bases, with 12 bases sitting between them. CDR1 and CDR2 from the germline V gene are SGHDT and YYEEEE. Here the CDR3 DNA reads TGTGCCAGCAGCTTGTGGGCAGGGAGTTATGGCTACACCTTC. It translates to CASSLWAGSYGYTF.

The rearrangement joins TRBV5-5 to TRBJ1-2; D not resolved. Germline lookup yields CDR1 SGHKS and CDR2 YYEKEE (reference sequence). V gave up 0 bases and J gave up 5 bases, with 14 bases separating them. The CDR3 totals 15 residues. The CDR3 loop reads CASSLAGPSAYGYTF. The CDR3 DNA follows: TGTGCCAGCAGCTTGGCCGGTCCGTCAGCATATGGCTACACCTTC.